This T cell receptor (beta chain) is drawn from a study of breast tumors, draining lymph nodes, adjacent tissues. TCRdb itself ran the multiplex PCR reads through MiXCR, one entry per CDR3 protein. Of more than 80,000 distinct CDR3 sequences detected, around 30% appear once; the ten largest clones hold approximately 5%. Samples came from axillary lymph nodes draining the breast cancer. V was pared by 6 bases and J by 5 bases, with 13 bases between. Germline loops: CDR1 DFQATT, CDR2 SNEGSKA (reference sequence). The CDR3 is made up of 12 amino acids. Sequences were obtained from axillary lymph node tissue. The receptor comes from a female donor with breast cancer. Some clones in this sample may be carry-over from other donors' samples. J is TRBJ2-5 and V is TRBV20-1; D may correspond to TRBD1 or TRBD2 (5 bases each). CDR3 sequence reads: CSAPGLLETQYF. CDR3 in DNA: TGCAGTGCCCCGGGGCTCTTGGAGACCCAGTACTTC.